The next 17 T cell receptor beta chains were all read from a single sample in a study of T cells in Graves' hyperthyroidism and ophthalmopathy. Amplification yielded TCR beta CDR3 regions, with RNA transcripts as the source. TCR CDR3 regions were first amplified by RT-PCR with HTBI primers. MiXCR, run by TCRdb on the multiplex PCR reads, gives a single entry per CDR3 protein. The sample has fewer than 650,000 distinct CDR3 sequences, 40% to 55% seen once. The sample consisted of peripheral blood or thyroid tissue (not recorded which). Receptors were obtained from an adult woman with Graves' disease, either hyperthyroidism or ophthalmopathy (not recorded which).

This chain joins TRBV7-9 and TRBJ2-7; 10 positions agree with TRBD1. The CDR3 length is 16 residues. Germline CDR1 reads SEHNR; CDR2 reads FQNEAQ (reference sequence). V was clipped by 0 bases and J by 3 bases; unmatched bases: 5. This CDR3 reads CASSLAPGQGIYEQYF. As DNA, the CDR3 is TGTGCCAGCAGCTTAGCGCCGGGACAGGGGATCTACGAGCAGTACTTC.

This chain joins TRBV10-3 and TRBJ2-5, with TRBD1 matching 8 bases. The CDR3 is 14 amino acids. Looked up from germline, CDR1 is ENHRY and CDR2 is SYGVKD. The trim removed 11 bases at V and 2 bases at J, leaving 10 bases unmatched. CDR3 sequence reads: CAVGGTGTQETQYF. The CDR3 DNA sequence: TGTGCCGTCGGAGGGACAGGAACGCAAGAGACCCAGTACTTC.

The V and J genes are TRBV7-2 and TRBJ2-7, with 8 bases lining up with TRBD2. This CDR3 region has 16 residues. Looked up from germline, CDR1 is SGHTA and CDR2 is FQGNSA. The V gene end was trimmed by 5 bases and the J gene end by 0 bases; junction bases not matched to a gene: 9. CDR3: CASSLTGLDSSYEQYF. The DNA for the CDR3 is TGTGCCAGCAGCCTAACGGGACTAGATAGCTCCTACGAGCAGTACTTC.

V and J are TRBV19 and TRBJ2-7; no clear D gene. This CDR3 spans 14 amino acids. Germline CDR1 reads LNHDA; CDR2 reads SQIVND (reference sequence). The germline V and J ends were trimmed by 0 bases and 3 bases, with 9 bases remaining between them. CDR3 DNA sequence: TGTGCCAGTAGTATAGATCTGGGCAGCTACGAGCAGTACTTC. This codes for CASSIDLGSYEQYF. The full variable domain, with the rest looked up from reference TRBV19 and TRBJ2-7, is DGGITQSPKYLFRKEGQNVTLSCEQNLNHDAMYWYRQDPGQGLRLIYYSQIVNDFQKGDIAEGYSVSREKKESFPLTVTSAQKNPTAFYLCASSIDLGSYEQYFGPGTRLTVT.

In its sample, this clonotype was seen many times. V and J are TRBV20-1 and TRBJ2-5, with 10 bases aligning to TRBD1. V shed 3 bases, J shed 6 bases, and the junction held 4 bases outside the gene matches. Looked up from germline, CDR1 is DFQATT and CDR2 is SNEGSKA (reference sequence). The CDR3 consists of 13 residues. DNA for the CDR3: TGCAGTGCTAGGGGGGGACAGGGGCAGACCCAGTACTTC. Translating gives CSARGGQGQTQYF.

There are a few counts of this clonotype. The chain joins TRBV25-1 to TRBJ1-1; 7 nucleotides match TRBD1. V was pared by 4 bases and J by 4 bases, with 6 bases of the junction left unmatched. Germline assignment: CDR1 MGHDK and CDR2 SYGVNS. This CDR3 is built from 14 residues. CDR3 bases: TGTGCCAGCAGTGTACAGGGGTCGGGCACTGAAGCTTTCTTT. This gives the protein CASSVQGSGTEAFF. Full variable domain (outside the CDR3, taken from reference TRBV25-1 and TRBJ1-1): EADIYQTPRYLVIGTGKKITLECSQTMGHDKMYWYQQDPGMELHLIHYSYGVNSTEKGDLSSESTVSRIRTEHFPLTLESARPSHTSQYLCASSVQGSGTEAFFGQGTRLTVV.

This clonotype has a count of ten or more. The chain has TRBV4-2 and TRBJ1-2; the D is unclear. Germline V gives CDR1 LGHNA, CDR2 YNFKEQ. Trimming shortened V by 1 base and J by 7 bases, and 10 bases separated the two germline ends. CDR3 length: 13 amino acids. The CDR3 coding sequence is TGTGCCAGCAGCCAAGGGGCCCTGTCTGGCTACACCTTC. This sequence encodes CASSQGALSGYTF.

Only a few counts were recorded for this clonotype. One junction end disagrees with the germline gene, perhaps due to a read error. The CDR3 here is CASRTDRTSYEQYF. CDR3 bases: TGCGCCAGCAGGACGGACAGGACCTCCTACGAGCAGTACTTC. The chain recombines TRBV6-4 with TRBJ2-7; the match to TRBD1 covers 7 bases. Per the germline V gene, CDR1 is MRHNA and CDR2 is SNTAGT. The CDR3 sequence is 14 residues long.

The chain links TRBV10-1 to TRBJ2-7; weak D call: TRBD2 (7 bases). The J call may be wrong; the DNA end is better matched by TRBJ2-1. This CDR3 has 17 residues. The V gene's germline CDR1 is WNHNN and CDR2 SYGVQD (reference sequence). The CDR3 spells CASSGTARPGLPYEQFF. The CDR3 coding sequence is TGCGCCAGCAGTGGGACAGCCAGACCGGGACTACCCTACGAGCAGTTCTTC.

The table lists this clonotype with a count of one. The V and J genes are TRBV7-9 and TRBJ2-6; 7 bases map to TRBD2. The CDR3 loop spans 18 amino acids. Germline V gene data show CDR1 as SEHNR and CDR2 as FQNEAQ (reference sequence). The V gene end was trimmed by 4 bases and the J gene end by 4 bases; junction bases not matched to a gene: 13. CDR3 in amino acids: CASSSKTSRGVGANVLTF. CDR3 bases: TGTGCCAGCAGCTCGAAGACCTCTCGGGGGGTGGGGGCCAACGTCCTGACTTTC.

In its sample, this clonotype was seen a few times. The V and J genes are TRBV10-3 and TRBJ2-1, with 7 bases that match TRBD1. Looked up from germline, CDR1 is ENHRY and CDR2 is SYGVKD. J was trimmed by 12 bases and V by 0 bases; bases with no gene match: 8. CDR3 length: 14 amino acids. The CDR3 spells CAISESLDRKVQFF. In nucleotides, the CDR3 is TGTGCCATCAGTGAGTCGTTGGACAGGAAGGTGCAGTTCTTC.

The CDR3: CASSTRGRSPLHF. The CDR3 bases are TGTGCCAGTAGTACCAGGGGGCGGTCACCCCTCCACTTT. The V gene is TRBV19, the J gene TRBJ1-6; 8 bases agree with TRBD1. The germline gives CDR1 LNHDA, CDR2 SQIVND (reference sequence). This CDR3 has 13 amino acids. The trim removed 4 bases at V and 10 bases at J, leaving 3 bases unmatched.

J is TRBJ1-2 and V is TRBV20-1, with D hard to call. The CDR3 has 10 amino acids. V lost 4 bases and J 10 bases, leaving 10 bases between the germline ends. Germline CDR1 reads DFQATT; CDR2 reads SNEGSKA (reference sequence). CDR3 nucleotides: TGCAGTGCTAAAGACCAGAACTACACCTTC. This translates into CSAKDQNYTF.

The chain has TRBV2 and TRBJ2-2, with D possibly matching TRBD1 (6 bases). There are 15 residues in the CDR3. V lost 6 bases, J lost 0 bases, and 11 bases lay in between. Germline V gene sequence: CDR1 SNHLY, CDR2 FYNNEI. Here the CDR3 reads CASSYDRTNTGELFF. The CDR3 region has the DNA TGTGCCAGCAGCTATGACAGGACGAACACCGGGGAGCTGTTTTTT. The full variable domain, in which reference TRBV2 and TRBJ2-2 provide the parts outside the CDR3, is EPEVTQTPSHQVTQMGQEVILRCVPISNHLYFYWYRQILGQKVEFLVSFYNNEISEKSEIFDDQFSVERPDGSNFTLKIRSTKLEDSAMYFCASSYDRTNTGELFFGEGSRLTVL.

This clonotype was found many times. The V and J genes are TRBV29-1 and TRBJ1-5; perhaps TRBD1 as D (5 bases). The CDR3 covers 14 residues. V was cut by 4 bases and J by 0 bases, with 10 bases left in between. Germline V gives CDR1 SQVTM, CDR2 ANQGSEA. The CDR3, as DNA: TGCAGCGTTGCTGAGGGGACTAGCAATCAGCCCCAGCATTTT. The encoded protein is CSVAEGTSNQPQHF.

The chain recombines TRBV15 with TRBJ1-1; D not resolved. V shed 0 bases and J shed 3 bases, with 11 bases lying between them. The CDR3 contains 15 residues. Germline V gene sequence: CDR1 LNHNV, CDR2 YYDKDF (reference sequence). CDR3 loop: CATSREVGVDTEAFF. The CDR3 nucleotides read TGTGCCACCAGCAGAGAGGTGGGTGTGGACACTGAAGCTTTCTTT.

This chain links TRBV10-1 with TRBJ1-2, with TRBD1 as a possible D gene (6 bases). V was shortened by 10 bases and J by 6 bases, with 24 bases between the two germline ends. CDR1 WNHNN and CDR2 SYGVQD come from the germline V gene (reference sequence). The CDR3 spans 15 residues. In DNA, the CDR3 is TGCGCCATTGTAAGGGACACTTCCGGGGACGATGGCTACACCTTC. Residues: CAIVRDTSGDDGYTF.